These 29 T cell receptor beta chains originate from one sample sequenced in a study of beta chain features in type 1 diabetes. Sequenced material consisted of expressed TCRB transcripts (all of the isolated RNA was reverse transcribed). Some clones are missing from TCRdb's copy, which holds only in-frame ones; the method was immunoSEQ multiplex PCR. This sample carries 310,000 or so clones, under 8.5% of them seen once, and the ten largest clones take around 0.44%. The sequenced sample consisted of central memory CD4+ T cells from blood. These receptors were obtained from a woman younger than 35 in good health.

The rearrangement uses TRBV28 and TRBJ2-7; 11 bases fit TRBD1. There are 15 residues in the CDR3. V was pared by 5 bases and J by 4 bases, with 7 bases of the junction left unmatched. The germline gives CDR1 MDHEN, CDR2 SYDVKM. CDR3 DNA sequence: TGTGCCAGCAGTCTGGCCGGGACAGGGGGTTACGAGCAGTACTTC. The encoded protein is CASSLAGTGGYEQYF.

This clone was detected a few times. The chain couples TRBV18 to TRBJ1-2, with 7 bases lining up with TRBD1. The trim removed 4 bases at V and 1 base at J, leaving 9 bases unmatched. This CDR3 spans 16 amino acids. Germline V gene lookup returns CDR1 KGHSH and CDR2 LQKENI. The CDR3 sequence is CASSLGGRNSNYGYTF. In DNA, the CDR3 is TGTGCCAGCTCACTAGGGGGCCGGAACAGTAACTATGGCTACACCTTC.

The rearrangement uses TRBV2 and TRBJ1-5; the match to TRBD1 covers 7 bases. Germline CDR1 reads SNHLY; CDR2 reads FYNNEI. This CDR3 has 15 residues. With 6 bases clipped from V and 0 bases from J, the junction kept 5 bases outside the gene matches. CDR3 in amino acids: CASREDRNSNQPQHF. The CDR3 nucleotides read TGTGCCAGCAGGGAGGACAGGAATAGCAATCAGCCCCAGCATTTT.

The chain employs TRBV6-1 and TRBJ2-2, with D perhaps TRBD2 (5 bases). Looked up from germline, CDR1 is MNHNS and CDR2 is SASEGT. V was cut by 6 bases and J by 4 bases, with 15 bases left in between. The CDR3 consists of 15 residues. The CDR3 nucleotides read TGTGCCAGCAGCGAGGTGGGAGTTCGCACCGGGGAGCTGTTTTTT. Protein sequence: CASSEVGVRTGELFF.

The chain joins TRBV6-5 to TRBJ2-7, with 9 bases lining up with TRBD2. V shed 2 bases and J 5 bases; nucleotides not matched to a gene: 10. Germline loops: CDR1 MNHEY, CDR2 SVGAGI. The CDR3 is made up of 16 amino acids. The CDR3 region has the DNA TGTGCCAGCAGTTACACGCGGGGGGGGGCAGTCAACGAGCAGTACTTC. The encoded protein is CASSYTRGGAVNEQYF.

V is TRBV5-6 and J is TRBJ1-2; weak D call: TRBD1 (5 bases). V lost 1 base, J lost 8 bases, and 12 bases lay in between. The CDR3 has 13 amino acids. Germline CDR1 reads SGHDT; CDR2 reads YYEEEE. CDR3 region: CASSLSWGRGYTF. In DNA, the CDR3 is TGTGCCAGCAGCTTGAGTTGGGGACGAGGCTACACCTTC.

This rearrangement joins TRBV27 to TRBJ1-5; tentative D call: TRBD1 (6 bases). This CDR3 is built from 15 residues. Germline loops: CDR1 MNHEY, CDR2 SMNVEV (reference sequence). V shed 5 bases and J shed 3 bases, with 14 bases lying between them. The CDR3 DNA is TGTGCCAGCAGTCCTCGTCCAGGGGTCAATCAGCCCCAGCATTTT. This translates into CASSPRPGVNQPQHF.

The chain combines TRBV20-1 with TRBJ1-4; D not certain. The CDR3 length is 11 residues. Trimming stripped 6 bases from V and 8 bases from J, with 10 bases between. In germline, CDR1 is DFQATT, CDR2 SNEGSKA (reference sequence). The CDR3 protein is CSALRREKLFF. The CDR3, as DNA: TGCAGTGCACTTAGGCGGGAAAAACTGTTTTTT.

The V gene is TRBV9, the J gene TRBJ2-7; D is undetermined. The ends were cut back, 0 bases at V and 0 bases at J, with 13 bases in the middle. CDR3 length: 16 amino acids. Germline-derived CDR1 and CDR2 are SGDLS and YYNGEE. CDR3 loop: CASSVGADTYSYEQYF. The CDR3 DNA is TGTGCCAGCAGCGTAGGGGCCGACACCTACTCCTACGAGCAGTACTTC.

Many counts were recorded for this clone. The chain has TRBV5-6 and TRBJ2-1, with 8 bases lining up with TRBD2. J was trimmed by 15 bases and V by 4 bases; bases with no gene match: 9. The germline V gene encodes CDR1 SGHDT and CDR2 YYEEEE. This CDR3 comprises 12 residues. The CDR3 DNA follows: TGTGCCAGCAGCCCGATAGCGGGATCAACGTTCTTC. This translates into CASSPIAGSTFF.

This clone was observed many times. The chain combines TRBV13 with TRBJ1-2, with D unclear. Trimming pared 2 bases from V and 6 bases from J, leaving 7 bases between. The germline V gene encodes CDR1 PRHDT and CDR2 FYEKMQ (reference sequence). The CDR3 spans 12 residues. The DNA of the CDR3 is TGTGCCAGCAGCTTAAACGGGGATGGCTACACCTTC. Residues: CASSLNGDGYTF. The whole variable domain, remainder taken from reference TRBV13 and TRBJ1-2, is AAGVIQSPRHLIKEKRETATLKCYPIPRHDTVYWYQQGPGQDPQFLISFYEKMQSDKGSIPDRFSAQQFSDYHSELNMSSLELGDSALYFCASSLNGDGYTFGSGTRLTVV.

This clone was found a few times. This chain links TRBV7-6 with TRBJ2-2; D may correspond to TRBD1 or TRBD2 (5 bases each). Trimming pared 1 base from V and 5 bases from J, leaving 11 bases between. CDR1 and CDR2 (germline): SGHVS, FNYEAQ. This CDR3 contains 15 residues. The CDR3 region has the DNA TGTGCCAGCAGCTTAGGTGTGGGGGTAACCGGGGAGCTGTTTTTT. It specifies CASSLGVGVTGELFF.

Only a few counts were recorded for this clone. The chain carries TRBV7-2 and TRBJ2-2, with 10 bases fitting TRBD2. CDR1 is SGHTA and CDR2 is FQGNSA in the germline V gene. The trim removed 1 base at V and 6 bases at J, leaving 2 bases unmatched. CDR3 length: 15 amino acids. CDR3 sequence: CASSLVLAGAGELFF. The CDR3 bases are TGTGCCAGCAGCTTAGTTCTAGCGGGAGCCGGGGAGCTGTTTTTT. Variable domain in full (rest from reference TRBV7-2 and TRBJ2-2): GAGVSQSPSNKVTEKGKDVELRCDPISGHTALYWYRQSLGQGLEFLIYFQGNSAPDKSGLPSDRFSAERTGGSVSTLTIQRTQQEDSAVYLCASSLVLAGAGELFFGEGSRLTVL.

This clone was detected a few times. A much larger clone sits a single nucleotide away, making a read error possible. This chain joins TRBV11-2 and TRBJ2-3; D not certain. V gave up 0 bases and J gave up 2 bases, with 3 bases separating them. Looked up from germline, CDR1 is SGHAT and CDR2 is FQNNGV. The CDR3 loop spans 13 amino acids. The CDR3 DNA reads TGTGCCAGCAGCTTAGACTACACAGATACGCAGTATTTT. This gives the protein CASSLDYTDTQYF. The full variable domain, in which reference TRBV11-2 and TRBJ2-3 provide the parts outside the CDR3, is EAGVAQSPRYKIIEKRQSVAFWCNPISGHATLYWYQQILGQGPKLLIQFQNNGVVDDSQLPKDRFSAERLKGVDSTLKIQPAKLEDSAVYLCASSLDYTDTQYFGPGTRLTVL.

The V gene is TRBV5-1, the J gene TRBJ2-5, with D maybe TRBD2 (6 bases). Germline CDR1 and CDR2: SGHRS and YFSETQ. V lost 0 bases and J lost 3, with 6 bases in between. The CDR3 covers 13 residues. Here the CDR3 DNA reads TGCGCCAGCAGCTTGGGCGGGGAAGAGACCCAGTACTTC. This translates into CASSLGGEETQYF.

The rearrangement joins TRBV19 to TRBJ1-2; no definite D call. The CDR3 length is 14 residues. With 9 bases removed from V and 7 bases from J, the gap between germline ends came to 21 bases. Germline assignment: CDR1 LNHDA and CDR2 SQIVND (reference sequence). The CDR3 loop reads CASSESGPRGGYTF. CDR3 nucleotides: TGTGCCAGCTCCGAGTCCGGACCCCGTGGTGGCTACACCTTC.

This clone was seen more than once but under ten times. V is TRBV5-1 and J is TRBJ2-5; no firm D call. V was pared by 6 bases and J by 1 base, with 13 bases between. Germline assignment: CDR1 SGHRS and CDR2 YFSETQ. The CDR3 has 14 amino acids. CDR3 amino acids: CASTGPPVQETQYF. CDR3 nucleotide sequence: TGCGCCAGCACGGGCCCCCCGGTCCAAGAGACCCAGTACTTC.

J is TRBJ1-4 and V is TRBV7-9, with D uncertain. CDR3 length: 15 amino acids. Germline V gene lookup returns CDR1 SEHNR and CDR2 FQNEAQ (reference sequence). With 5 bases removed from V and 5 bases from J, the gap between germline ends came to 15 bases. Written as DNA, the CDR3 is TGTGCCAGCAGCGCCCAAGCCGGTCGAAATGAAAAACTGTTTTTT. Amino acids: CASSAQAGRNEKLFF.

The rearrangement joins TRBV6-5 to TRBJ2-1, with D possibly TRBD2 on 7 matching bases. The germline gives CDR1 MNHEY, CDR2 SVGAGI. This CDR3 has 11 residues. V gave up 10 bases and J gave up 9 bases, with 13 bases separating them. The CDR3 region has the DNA TGTGCCACAACGGGGGGCGGTGAGCAGTTCTTC. This translates into CATTGGGEQFF.

This clone was recorded at least ten times. The chain combines TRBV11-2 with TRBJ1-2; TRBD1 matches at 8 bases. There are 15 residues in the CDR3. V trimming: 0 bases; J trimming: 2 bases; junction bases outside the gene matches: 2. From germline, CDR1 is SGHAT and CDR2 FQNNGV. CDR3 in DNA: TGTGCCAGCAGCTTAGAAAGGACAGGGAACTATGGCTACACCTTC. Amino acids: CASSLERTGNYGYTF.

This clone was counted ten times or more. This chain joins TRBV9 and TRBJ1-1, with no clear D. Trimming stripped 2 bases from V and 7 bases from J, with 15 bases between. The CDR3 loop spans 14 amino acids. The germline gives CDR1 SGDLS, CDR2 YYNGEE. The CDR3 loop reads CASSVLQTGSEAFF. DNA for the CDR3: TGTGCCAGCAGCGTCCTCCAAACCGGGAGTGAAGCTTTCTTT. Complete variable domain (other parts from reference TRBV9 and TRBJ1-1): DSGVTQTPKHLITATGQRVTLRCSPRSGDLSVYWYQQSLDQGLQFLIQYYNGEERAKGNILERFSAQQFPDLHSELNLSSLELGDSALYFCASSVLQTGSEAFFGQGTRLTVV.

This clone was counted ten times or more. The chain joins TRBV14 to TRBJ2-4; D uncertain. Germline V lookup: CDR1 SGHDN, CDR2 FVKESK. The CDR3 sequence is 15 residues long. Trimming pared 1 base from V and 6 bases from J, leaving 13 bases between. CDR3 loop: CASSQVHGAANIQYF. The CDR3 DNA sequence: TGTGCCAGCAGCCAAGTTCATGGAGCCGCAAACATTCAGTACTTC.

This clone was counted between two and nine times. This sequence joins TRBV19 and TRBJ1-5; D is ambiguous. From germline, CDR1 is LNHDA and CDR2 SQIVND (reference sequence). The CDR3 sequence is 13 residues long. Trimming took off 6 bases at V and 3 bases at J, with 9 bases between the two ends. The CDR3 sequence: CASRWENNQPQHF. CDR3 DNA sequence: TGTGCCAGTAGATGGGAGAACAATCAGCCCCAGCATTTT.

The chain links TRBV2 to TRBJ2-3; TRBD1 agrees at 7 bases. This CDR3 region has 15 residues. CDR1 and CDR2 from the germline V gene are SNHLY and FYNNEI. Trimming removed 2 bases from V and 4 bases from J; junction bases left unmatched: 6. CDR3 region: CASSEITGAADTQYF. In nucleotides, the CDR3 is TGTGCCAGCAGTGAAATTACAGGGGCTGCAGATACGCAGTATTTT.

V and J are TRBV19 and TRBJ1-1; possible D gene TRBD1, 6 bases. V was trimmed by 4 bases and J by 1 base, leaving 7 bases between them. Germline V gene sequence: CDR1 LNHDA, CDR2 SQIVND (reference sequence). This CDR3 contains 13 residues. The CDR3 nucleotides read TGTGCCAGTAGTAGACAGGAGAACACTGAAGCTTTCTTT. Translating gives CASSRQENTEAFF.

The J gene is TRBJ2-1, the V gene TRBV7-6; TRBD2 matches at 9 bases. Germline V gene data show CDR1 as SGHVS and CDR2 as FNYEAQ. The junction had 14 bases not matched to a gene; V was cut back by 11 bases and J by 3 bases. The CDR3 is made up of 16 amino acids. CDR3 loop: CACTLNSGRDYNEQFF. The CDR3 coding sequence is TGTGCCTGCACCTTAAATAGCGGGAGAGACTACAATGAGCAGTTCTTC.

The chain couples TRBV7-3 to TRBJ2-3; D is undetermined. V was trimmed by 5 bases and J by 6 bases, leaving 18 bases between them. This CDR3 has 15 residues. Germline V lookup: CDR1 SGHTA, CDR2 FQGTGA. In nucleotides, the CDR3 is TGTGCCAGCAGCCTGAGTGGTTGGGCCGGGGATACGCAGTATTTT. Its translation: CASSLSGWAGDTQYF. Together with reference TRBV7-3 and TRBJ2-3, the CDR3 gives the full variable domain: GAGVSQTPSNKVTEKGKYVELRCDPISGHTALYWYRQSLGQGPEFLIYFQGTGAADDSGLPNDRFFAVRPEGSVSTLKIQRTERGDSAVYLCASSLSGWAGDTQYFGPGTRLTVL.

This clone was found a few times. V usage is TRBV18 and J usage is TRBJ2-3; 10 nucleotides align to TRBD2. This CDR3 region has 15 residues. The V gene's germline CDR1 is KGHSH and CDR2 LQKENI. The V and J ends lost 3 bases and 5 bases, in that order; junction bases with no gene match: 5. The CDR3 DNA reads TGTGCCAGCTCACCGGCTAGCGGGAGTAGAGATACGCAGTATTTT. Its protein product is CASSPASGSRDTQYF.

The chain employs TRBV7-9 and TRBJ1-3, with a weak D call TRBD1 (5 bases). Looked up from germline, CDR1 is SEHNR and CDR2 is FQNEAQ (reference sequence). This CDR3 comprises 16 residues. Trimming shortened V by 5 bases and J by 0 bases, and 14 bases separated the two germline ends. The CDR3 spells CASSPWGSNSGNTIYF. The DNA of the CDR3 is TGTGCCAGCAGCCCTTGGGGGTCTAACTCTGGAAACACCATATATTTT.